The T cell receptor (beta chain) under discussion was sequenced for a study of prognosis after radiotherapy for stage I lung cancer. Researchers used two-round multiplex PCR to amplify TCR beta CDR3 starting from genomic DNA. First-round PCR amplification was performed with primers specific to each TRBV and TRBJ gene. Using its own MiXCR run on the multiplex PCR reads, TCRdb lists one record per CDR3 protein. This sample has 25,000 to 35,000 distinct CDR3 sequences; about 33% occur once, and the top ten carry around a third. The germline gives CDR1 MNHEY, CDR2 SVGEGT. This CDR3 region has 15 residues. The V end lost 5 bases, the J end lost 6 bases, and 19 bases lay between the germline ends.

Sequenced material: PBMCs, taken before or after stereotactic body radiation therapy (not recorded which). The sequence came from a donor over 45 with non-small cell lung cancer. The chain is built from TRBV6-2 or TRBV6-3 and TRBJ1-1; D call uncertain. The CDR3 sequence: CASSNAVPVVAEAFF. The CDR3 nucleotides are TGTGCCAGCAGTAACGCCGTCCCGGTGGTTGCTGAAGCTTTCTTT.